A selection of T cell receptor beta chains follows, all from one sample in a study of Ad26.COV2.S vaccination and SARS-CoV-2 variants. Clones were read by immunoSEQ multiplex PCR, and TCRdb kept only the in-frame ones, dropping some. The repertoire holds about 320,000 clones, with roughly 86% as singletons. Specimen: peripheral blood, collected in a trial of Ad26.COV2.S vaccine versus placebo. All receptors come from a person aged 18-65 years who received the Ad26.COV2.S COVID-19 vaccine or a placebo. Both conserved end residues are part of each CDR3. D genes are given only for firm matches. Some rows mark clone size as missing; the rest say once, few, many or name a class of expanded clone.

TRBV7-9	TRBJ2-6	15	NA	NA	CASSLRGAGANVLTF
TRBV5-8	TRBJ2-7	13	NA	NA	CASSFSTKDEQYF
TRBV18	TRBJ1-6	14	NA	NA	CASSEGSYNSPLHF
TRBV3-1/TRBV3-2	TRBJ1-2	16	NA	NA	CASSQDYRASGYGYTF
TRBV3-1/TRBV3-2	TRBJ2-7	16	NA	NA	CASSQEGVWNSYEQYF
TRBV3-1/TRBV3-2	TRBJ2-5	15	NA	NA	CASSPGARTGETQYF
TRBV9	TRBJ1-5	15	NA	NA	CASSPGPTRDQPQHF
TRBV5-6	TRBJ2-5	13	NA	NA	CASSRNRIETQYF
TRBV6-4	TRBJ2-7	16	TRBD1	NA	CASSDPPGQGDYEQYF
TRBV6-2/TRBV6-3	TRBJ1-2	14	TRBD1	NA	CASSYQGGSGGYTF
TRBV15	TRBJ1-6	16	NA	NA	CATSRGDFTENSPLHF
TRBV7-2	TRBJ2-1	15	TRBD2	NA	CASSLGLAANNEQFF
TRBV25-1	TRBJ2-3	14	NA	NA	CASSEYSLTDTQYF
TRBV6-2/TRBV6-3	TRBJ2-7	15	TRBD1	NA	CASSYSGTGSYEQYF
TRBV20-1	TRBJ1-2	13	NA	NA	CSASSDVSVGYTF
TRBV6-2/TRBV6-3	TRBJ1-4	18	TRBD1	NA	CASSGPGQGARPNEKLFF
TRBV5-1	TRBJ2-1	13	TRBD1	NA	CASSGDRGNEQFF
TRBV15	TRBJ1-5	16	NA	NA	CATSRAGVLSNQPQHF
TRBV7-6	TRBJ2-7	14	NA	NA	CASSPAPGFYEQYF
TRBV7-8	TRBJ2-7	14	NA	few	CASSLERGTYEQYF
TRBV7-2	TRBJ1-1	13	NA	NA	CASSLDTYTEAFF
TRBV30	TRBJ1-2	12	NA	NA	CAWTPRGVGYTF
TRBV12-3/TRBV12-4	TRBJ2-1	12	NA	once	CASSPLYNEQFF
TRBV7-9	TRBJ2-2	16	TRBD2	NA	CASSRSGGANTGELFF
TRBV19	TRBJ1-3	15	NA	once	CASSIGRSSGNTIYF
TRBV3-1/TRBV3-2	TRBJ1-2	13	NA	NA	CASSQAGVEGYTF
TRBV7-2	TRBJ1-1	16	NA	NA	CASSLRPRRGGTEAFF
TRBV5-4	TRBJ1-6	15	NA	NA	CASSLAVGWNSPLHF
TRBV7-2	TRBJ1-1	13	NA	NA	CASRLQRNTEAFF
TRBV9	TRBJ2-1	17	TRBD2	NA	CASSPRLAGGLDNEQFF
TRBV3-1/TRBV3-2	TRBJ1-2	16	NA	few	CASSLQGNGPNYGYTF
TRBV10-3	TRBJ2-6	19	TRBD1	NA	CAIAGDRPGKASGANVLTF
TRBV6-5	TRBJ1-4	16	NA	NA	CASSYKIGATNEKLFF
TRBV6-5	TRBJ2-1	14	TRBD2	NA	CASRPGLAWYEQFF
TRBV4-1	TRBJ2-2	16	NA	once	CASSLWTVLHTGELFF
TRBV12-2	TRBJ2-7	19	NA	NA	CASRLAIPGLARSSYEQYF
TRBV5-1	TRBJ1-2	19	TRBD1	NA	CASSSTPPGQGAIGYGYTF
TRBV5-6	TRBJ1-6	14	NA	few	CASSLATDQSPLHF
TRBV4-3	TRBJ2-7	15	NA	NA	CASSQDTAVSYEQYF
TRBV6-5	TRBJ1-1	13	NA	few	CASSYQRAGVAFF
TRBV5-6	TRBJ1-1	14	NA	once	CASSLKGLNTEAFF
TRBV5-4	TRBJ1-3	16	NA	NA	CATQLGGPFSGNTIYF
TRBV5-1	TRBJ2-2	15	NA	NA	CASSRGGGDTGELFF
TRBV5-4	TRBJ1-4	15	NA	NA	CASSLAGVLNEKLFF
TRBV5-4	TRBJ2-3	15	TRBD2	NA	CASRPGGGSTDTQYF
TRBV6-4	TRBJ2-3	15	TRBD2	NA	CASSPRAGSTDTQYF
TRBV19	TRBJ1-1	14	NA	NA	CASSMNREDTEAFF